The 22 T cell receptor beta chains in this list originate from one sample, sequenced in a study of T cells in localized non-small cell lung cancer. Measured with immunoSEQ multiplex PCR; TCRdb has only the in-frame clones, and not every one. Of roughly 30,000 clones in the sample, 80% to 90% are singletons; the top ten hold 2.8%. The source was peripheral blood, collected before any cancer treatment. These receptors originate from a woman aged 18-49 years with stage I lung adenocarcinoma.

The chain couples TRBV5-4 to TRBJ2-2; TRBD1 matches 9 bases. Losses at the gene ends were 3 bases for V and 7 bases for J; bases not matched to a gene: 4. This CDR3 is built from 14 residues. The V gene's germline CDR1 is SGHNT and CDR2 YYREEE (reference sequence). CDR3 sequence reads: CASSSGQGIGELFF. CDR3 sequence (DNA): TGTGCCAGCAGCTCCGGACAGGGGATCGGGGAGCTGTTTTTT.

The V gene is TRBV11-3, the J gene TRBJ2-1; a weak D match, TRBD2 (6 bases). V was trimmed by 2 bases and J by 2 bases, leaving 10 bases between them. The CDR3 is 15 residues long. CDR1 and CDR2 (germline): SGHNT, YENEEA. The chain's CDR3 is CASSLMGGPYNEQFF. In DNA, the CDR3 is TGTGCCAGCAGCTTAATGGGAGGACCCTACAATGAGCAGTTCTTC.

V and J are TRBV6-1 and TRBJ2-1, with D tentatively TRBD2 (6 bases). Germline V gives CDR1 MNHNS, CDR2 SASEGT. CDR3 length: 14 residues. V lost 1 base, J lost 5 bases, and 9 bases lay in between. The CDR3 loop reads CASSEGTTNNEQFF. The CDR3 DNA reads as TGTGCCAGCAGTGAAGGGACTACCAACAATGAGCAGTTCTTC.

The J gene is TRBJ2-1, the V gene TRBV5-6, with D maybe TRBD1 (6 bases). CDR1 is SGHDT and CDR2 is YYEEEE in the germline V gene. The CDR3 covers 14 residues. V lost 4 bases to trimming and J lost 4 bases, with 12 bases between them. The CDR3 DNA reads TGTGCCAGCAGCCCGTTGGACAGTTACAATGAGCAGTTCTTC. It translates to CASSPLDSYNEQFF.

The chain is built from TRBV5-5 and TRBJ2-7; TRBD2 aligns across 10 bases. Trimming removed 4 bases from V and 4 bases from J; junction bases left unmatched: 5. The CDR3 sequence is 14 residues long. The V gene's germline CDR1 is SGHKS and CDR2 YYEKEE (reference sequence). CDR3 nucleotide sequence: TGTGCCAGCAGCCCGAGCGGGAGGGGTTACGAGCAGTACTTC. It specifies CASSPSGRGYEQYF.

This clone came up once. The CDR3 loop is CASSEALELSGVYGYTF. CDR3 coding DNA: TGTGCCAGCAGTGAAGCGCTTGAGCTCTCAGGGGTCTATGGCTACACCTTC. The chain couples TRBV2 to TRBJ1-2; maybe TRBD1 (6 bases). Germline V gene lookup returns CDR1 SNHLY and CDR2 FYNNEI. The V end was cut by 0 bases, the J end by 4 bases, with 18 bases between. This CDR3 region has 17 residues. Based on the CDR3 plus reference TRBV2 and TRBJ1-2, the full variable domain is EPEVTQTPSHQVTQMGQEVILRCVPISNHLYFYWYRQILGQKVEFLVSFYNNEISEKSEIFDDQFSVERPDGSNFTLKIRSTKLEDSAMYFCASSEALELSGVYGYTFGSGTRLTVV.

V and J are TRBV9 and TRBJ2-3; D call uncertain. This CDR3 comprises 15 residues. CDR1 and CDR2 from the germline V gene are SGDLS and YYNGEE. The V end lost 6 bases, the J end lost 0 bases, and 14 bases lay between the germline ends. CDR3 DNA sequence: TGTGCCAGCAACAGACTGGGCGGTAGCACAGATACGCAGTATTTT. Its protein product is CASNRLGGSTDTQYF.

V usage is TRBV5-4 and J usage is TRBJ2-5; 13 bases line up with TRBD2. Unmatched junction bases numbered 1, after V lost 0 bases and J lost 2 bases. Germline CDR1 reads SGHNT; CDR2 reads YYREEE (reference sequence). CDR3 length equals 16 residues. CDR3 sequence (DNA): TGTGCCAGCAGCTTGGGGGGACTAGCGGGGCAAGAGACCCAGTACTTC. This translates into CASSLGGLAGQETQYF.

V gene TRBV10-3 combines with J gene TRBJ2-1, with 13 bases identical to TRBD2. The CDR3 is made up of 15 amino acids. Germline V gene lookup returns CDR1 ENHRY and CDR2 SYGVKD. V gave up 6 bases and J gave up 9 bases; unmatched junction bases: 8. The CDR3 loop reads CAIRELAGGPGEQFF. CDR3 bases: TGTGCCATCAGGGAACTAGCGGGAGGGCCCGGTGAGCAGTTCTTC.

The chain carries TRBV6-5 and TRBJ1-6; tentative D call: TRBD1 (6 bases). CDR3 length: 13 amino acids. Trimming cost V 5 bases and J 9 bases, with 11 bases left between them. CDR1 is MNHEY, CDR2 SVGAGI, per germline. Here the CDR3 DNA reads TGTGCCAGCAGTAGGGACACCTCTTCACCCCTCCACTTT. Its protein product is CASSRDTSSPLHF.

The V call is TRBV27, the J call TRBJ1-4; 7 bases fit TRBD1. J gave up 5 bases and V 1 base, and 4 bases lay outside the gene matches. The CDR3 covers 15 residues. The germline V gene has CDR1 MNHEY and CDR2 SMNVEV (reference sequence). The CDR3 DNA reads TGTGCCAGCAGTTTATTTCAGGGGGGGAATGAAAAACTGTTTTTT. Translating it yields CASSLFQGGNEKLFF.

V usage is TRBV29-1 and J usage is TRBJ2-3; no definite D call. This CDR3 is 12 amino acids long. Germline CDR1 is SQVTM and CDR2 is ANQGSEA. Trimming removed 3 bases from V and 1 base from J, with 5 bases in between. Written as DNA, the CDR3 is TGCAGCGTTGACGACGGCACAGATACGCAGTATTTT. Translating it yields CSVDDGTDTQYF.

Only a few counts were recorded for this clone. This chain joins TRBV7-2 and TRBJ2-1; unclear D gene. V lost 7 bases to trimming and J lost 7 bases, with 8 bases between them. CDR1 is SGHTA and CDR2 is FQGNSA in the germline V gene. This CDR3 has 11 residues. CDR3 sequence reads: CASTFWNEQFF. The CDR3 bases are TGTGCCAGCACCTTTTGGAATGAGCAGTTCTTC.

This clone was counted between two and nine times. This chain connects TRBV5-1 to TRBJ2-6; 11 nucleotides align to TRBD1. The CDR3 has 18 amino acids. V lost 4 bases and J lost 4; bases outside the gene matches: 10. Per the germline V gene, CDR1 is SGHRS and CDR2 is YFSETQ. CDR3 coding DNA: TGCGCCAGCAGCCGAGTAGGACAGGGGGCTTTGGGGGCCAACGTCCTGACTTTC. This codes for CASSRVGQGALGANVLTF.

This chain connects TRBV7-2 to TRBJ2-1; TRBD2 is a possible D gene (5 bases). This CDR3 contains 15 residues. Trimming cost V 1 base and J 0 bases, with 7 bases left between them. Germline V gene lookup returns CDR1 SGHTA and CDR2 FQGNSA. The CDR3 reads CASSLVGSSYNEQFF. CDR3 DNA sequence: TGTGCCAGCAGCTTAGTAGGGAGCTCCTACAATGAGCAGTTCTTC.

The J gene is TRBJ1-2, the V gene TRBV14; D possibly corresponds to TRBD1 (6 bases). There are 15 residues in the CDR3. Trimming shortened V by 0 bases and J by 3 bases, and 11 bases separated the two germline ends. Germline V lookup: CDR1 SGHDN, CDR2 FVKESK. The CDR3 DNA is TGTGCCAGCAGCCAAGATCGCAGGGGTGACTATGGCTACACCTTC. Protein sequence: CASSQDRRGDYGYTF.

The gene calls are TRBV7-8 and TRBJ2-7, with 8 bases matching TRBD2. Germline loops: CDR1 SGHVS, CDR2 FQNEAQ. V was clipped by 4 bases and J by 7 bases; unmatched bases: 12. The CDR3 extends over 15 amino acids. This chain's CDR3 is CASSWDGRAGKEQYF. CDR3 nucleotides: TGTGCCAGCAGCTGGGACGGGAGGGCCGGGAAGGAGCAGTACTTC.

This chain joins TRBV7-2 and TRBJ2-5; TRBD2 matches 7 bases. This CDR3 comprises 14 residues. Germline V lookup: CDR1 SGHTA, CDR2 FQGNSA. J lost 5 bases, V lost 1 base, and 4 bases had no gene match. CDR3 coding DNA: TGTGCCAGCAGCTTAGGGGTCGGGGGGGAGACCCAGTACTTC. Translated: CASSLGVGGETQYF.

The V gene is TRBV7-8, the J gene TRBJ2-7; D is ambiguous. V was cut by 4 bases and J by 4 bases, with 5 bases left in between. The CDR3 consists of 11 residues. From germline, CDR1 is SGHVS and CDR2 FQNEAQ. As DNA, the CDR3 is TGTGCCAGCAGCTCAGCGTACGAGCAGTACTTC. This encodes CASSSAYEQYF.

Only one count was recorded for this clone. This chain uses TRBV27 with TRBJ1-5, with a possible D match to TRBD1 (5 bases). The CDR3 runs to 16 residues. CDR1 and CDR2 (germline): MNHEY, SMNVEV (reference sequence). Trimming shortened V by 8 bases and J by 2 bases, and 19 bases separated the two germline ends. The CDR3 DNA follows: TGTGCCAGCGGCCCGGGGGACGGCCCTCGCAATCAGCCCCAGCATTTT. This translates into CASGPGDGPRNQPQHF.

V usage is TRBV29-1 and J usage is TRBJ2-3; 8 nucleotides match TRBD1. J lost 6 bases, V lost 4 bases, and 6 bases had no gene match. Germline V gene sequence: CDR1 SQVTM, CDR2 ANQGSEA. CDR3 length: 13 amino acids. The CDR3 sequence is CSVGQGLGDTQYF. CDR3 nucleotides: TGCAGCGTTGGACAGGGGCTGGGTGATACGCAGTATTTT.

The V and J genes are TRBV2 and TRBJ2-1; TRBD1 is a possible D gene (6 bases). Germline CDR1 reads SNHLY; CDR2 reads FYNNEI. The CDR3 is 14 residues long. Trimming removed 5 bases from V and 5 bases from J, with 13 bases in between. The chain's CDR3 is CASSLHGQNNEQFF. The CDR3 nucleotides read TGTGCCAGCAGTCTACACGGACAGAACAATGAGCAGTTCTTC.